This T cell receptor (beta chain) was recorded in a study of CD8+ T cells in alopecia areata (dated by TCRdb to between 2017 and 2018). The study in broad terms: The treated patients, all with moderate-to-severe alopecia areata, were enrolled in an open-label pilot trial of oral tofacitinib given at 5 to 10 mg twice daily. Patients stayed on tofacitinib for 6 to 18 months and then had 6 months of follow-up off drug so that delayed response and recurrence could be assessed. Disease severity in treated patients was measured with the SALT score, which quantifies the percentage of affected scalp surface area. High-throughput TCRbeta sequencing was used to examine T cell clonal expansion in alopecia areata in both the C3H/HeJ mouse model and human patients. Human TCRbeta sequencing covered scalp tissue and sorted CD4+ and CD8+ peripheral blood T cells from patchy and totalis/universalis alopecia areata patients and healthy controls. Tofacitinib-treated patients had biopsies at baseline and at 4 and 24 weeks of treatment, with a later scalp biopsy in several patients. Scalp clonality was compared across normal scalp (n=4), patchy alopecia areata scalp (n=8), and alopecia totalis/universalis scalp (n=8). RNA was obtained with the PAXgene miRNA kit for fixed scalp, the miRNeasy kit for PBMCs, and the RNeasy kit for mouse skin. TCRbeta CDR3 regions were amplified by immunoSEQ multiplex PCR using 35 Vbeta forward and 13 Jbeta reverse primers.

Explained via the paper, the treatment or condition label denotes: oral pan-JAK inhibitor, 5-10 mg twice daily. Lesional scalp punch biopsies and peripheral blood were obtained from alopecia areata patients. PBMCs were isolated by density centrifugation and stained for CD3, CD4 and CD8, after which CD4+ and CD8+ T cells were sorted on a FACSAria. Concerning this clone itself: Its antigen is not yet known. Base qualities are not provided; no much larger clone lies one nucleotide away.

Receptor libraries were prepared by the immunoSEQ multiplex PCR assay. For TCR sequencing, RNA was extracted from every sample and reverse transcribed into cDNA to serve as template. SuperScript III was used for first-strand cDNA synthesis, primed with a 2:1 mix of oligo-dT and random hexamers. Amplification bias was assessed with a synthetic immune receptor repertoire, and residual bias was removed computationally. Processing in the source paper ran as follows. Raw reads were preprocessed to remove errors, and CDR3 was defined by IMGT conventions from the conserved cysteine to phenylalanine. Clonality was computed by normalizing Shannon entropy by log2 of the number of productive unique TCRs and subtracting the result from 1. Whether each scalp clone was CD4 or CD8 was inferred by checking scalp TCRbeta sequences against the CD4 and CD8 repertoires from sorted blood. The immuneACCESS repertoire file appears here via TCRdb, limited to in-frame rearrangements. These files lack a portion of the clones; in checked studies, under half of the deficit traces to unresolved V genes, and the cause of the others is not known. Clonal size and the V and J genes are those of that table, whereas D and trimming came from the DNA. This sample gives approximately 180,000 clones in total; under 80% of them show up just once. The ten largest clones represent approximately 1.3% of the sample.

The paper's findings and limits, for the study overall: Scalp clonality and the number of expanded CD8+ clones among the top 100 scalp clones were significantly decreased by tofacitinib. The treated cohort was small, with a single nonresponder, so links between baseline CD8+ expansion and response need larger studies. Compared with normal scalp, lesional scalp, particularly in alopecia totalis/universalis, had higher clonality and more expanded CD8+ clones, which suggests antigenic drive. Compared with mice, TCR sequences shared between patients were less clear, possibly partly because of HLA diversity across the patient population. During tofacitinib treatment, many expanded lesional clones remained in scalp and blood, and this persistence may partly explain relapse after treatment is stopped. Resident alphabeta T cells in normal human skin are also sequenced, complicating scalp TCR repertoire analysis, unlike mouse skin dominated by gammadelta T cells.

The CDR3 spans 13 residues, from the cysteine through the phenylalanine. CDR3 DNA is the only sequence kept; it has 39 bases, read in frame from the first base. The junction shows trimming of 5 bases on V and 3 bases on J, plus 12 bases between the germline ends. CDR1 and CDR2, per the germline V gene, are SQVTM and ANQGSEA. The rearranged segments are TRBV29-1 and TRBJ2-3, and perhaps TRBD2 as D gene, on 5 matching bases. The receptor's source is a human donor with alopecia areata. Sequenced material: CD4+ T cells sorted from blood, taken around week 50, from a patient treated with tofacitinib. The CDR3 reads CSVTPRLTDTQYF. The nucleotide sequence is TGCAGCGTTACCCCCAGACTAACAGATACGCAGTATTTT.